These 6 T cell receptor beta chains originate from one sample sequenced in a study of T cells after yellow fever vaccination. TCRdb recomputed calls from the 5' RACE reads with MiXCR, one row per CDR3 protein. Seen here are 250,000 to 400,000 distinct CDR3 sequences, about 4.5% observed once, and the top ten hold less than 20%. The sequenced sample was PBMCs, obtained 15 days after the yellow fever booster vaccination. The source is a young man who received the YFV17D yellow fever vaccine.

This clonotype was seen at least ten times. The chain recombines TRBV9 with TRBJ1-5; no clear D gene. The V gene lost 4 bases and the J gene lost 6 bases, with 14 bases spanning the gap. The germline V gene encodes CDR1 SGDLS and CDR2 YYNGEE. The CDR3 sequence is 14 residues long. The CDR3 here is CASSPDGSLQPQHF. The CDR3 nucleotides read TGTGCCAGCAGCCCTGACGGGAGCCTTCAGCCCCAGCATTTT.

This clonotype was detected only a few times. The V gene is TRBV7-3, the J gene TRBJ1-5; D is undetermined. The germline CDR1 and CDR2 sequences are SGHTA and FQGTGA. V lost 2 bases to trimming and J lost 6 bases, with 8 bases between them. The CDR3 has 13 residues. The CDR3 is CASSLRAGQPQHF. The CDR3 region has the DNA TGTGCCAGCAGCTTACGAGCGGGTCAGCCCCAGCATTTT.

This clonotype was counted many times. The chain has TRBV11-3 and TRBJ2-1; D is possibly TRBD1 (7 bases). The CDR3 loop spans 16 amino acids. Germline V gene data show CDR1 as SGHNT and CDR2 as YENEEA. Trimming removed 2 bases at V and 2 bases at J, with 13 bases between. Written as DNA, the CDR3 is TGTGCCAGCAGCTTAAACAGGGGAGGAACCTACAATGAGCAGTTCTTC. This codes for CASSLNRGGTYNEQFF. The variable domain in full, with the rest retrieved from reference TRBV11-3 and TRBJ2-1, is EAGVVQSPRYKIIEKKQPVAFWCNPISGHNTLYWYLQNLGQGPELLIRYENEEAVDDSQLPKDRFSAERLKGVDSTLKIQPAELGDSAVYLCASSLNRGGTYNEQFFGPGTRLTVL.

This clonotype showed up many times. This chain uses TRBV7-2 with TRBJ2-5; TRBD2 might be the D (6 bases). The V end was cut by 6 bases, the J end by 4 bases, with 18 bases between. Germline V gene sequence: CDR1 SGHTA, CDR2 FQGNSA. The CDR3 has 15 amino acids. The CDR3 DNA follows: TGTGCCAGCAGTTCGCGGGGCCCGAGGGGAGAGACCCAGTACTTC. Amino acid sequence: CASSSRGPRGETQYF. The variable domain in full, with the rest retrieved from reference TRBV7-2 and TRBJ2-5, is GAGVSQSPSNKVTEKGKDVELRCDPISGHTALYWYRQSLGQGLEFLIYFQGNSAPDKSGLPSDRFSAERTGGSVSTLTIQRTQQEDSAVYLCASSSRGPRGETQYFGPGTRLLVL.

This clonotype appeared many times. The J gene is TRBJ1-6, the V gene TRBV6-5; TRBD1 matches 7 bases. This CDR3 spans 15 amino acids. Germline CDR1 is MNHEY and CDR2 is SVGAGI. V was clipped by 1 base and J by 9 bases; unmatched bases: 6. The CDR3 DNA sequence: TGTGCCAGCAGTTACTGGTCCGGACAGGCTTCACCCCTCCACTTT. Its translation is CASSYWSGQASPLHF.

The V call is TRBV5-1, the J call TRBJ2-5, with 7 bases matching TRBD1. V gave up 4 bases and J gave up 5 bases; unmatched junction bases: 14. Per germline, CDR1 SGHRS and CDR2 YFSETQ. The CDR3 extends over 16 amino acids. In nucleotides, the CDR3 is TGCGCCAGCAGCGCCACCTTACAGGGGTTGGAGGAGACCCAGTACTTC. This gives the protein CASSATLQGLEETQYF. The complete variable domain, with remaining parts taken from reference TRBV5-1 and TRBJ2-5, reads KAGVTQTPRYLIKTRGQQVTLSCSPISGHRSVSWYQQTPGQGLQFLFEYFSETQRNKGNFPGRFSGRQFSNSRSEMNVSTLELGDSALYLCASSATLQGLEETQYFGPGTRLLVL.